These 12 T cell receptor beta chains originate from one sample sequenced in a study of T cells in Graves' hyperthyroidism and ophthalmopathy. There were TCR beta CDR3 regions amplified from RNA transcripts. In the first-round RT-PCR of the TCR CDR3, the HTBI primer set was used. Each CDR3 protein is one row after TCRdb ran MiXCR on the multiplex PCR reads. The table records nearly 110,000 distinct CDR3 sequences, around a sixth of them present only once. The material sequenced was blood. The receptors here all came from a woman in her forties or fifties with Graves' hyperthyroidism.

This clonotype was seen repeatedly, ten times or more. J is TRBJ2-4 and V is TRBV7-3; 10 bases line up with TRBD1. Trimming took 5 bases from V and 8 from J; bases not matched to a gene: 6. CDR1 and CDR2 from the germline V gene are SGHTA and FQGTGA. CDR3 size: 14 residues. CDR3 sequence reads: CASSDPGTGDIQYF. The CDR3 DNA reads TGTGCCAGCAGCGACCCCGGGACAGGGGACATTCAGTACTTC.

The sample holds many counts of this clonotype. The CDR3 here is CASSYRREGTPLHF. The CDR3 bases are TGTGCCAGCAGTTACCGCAGGGAAGGGACACCCCTCCACTTT. The chain has TRBV6-5 and TRBJ1-6; the D gene is possibly TRBD1 (5 bases). Germline V CDR1 and CDR2: MNHEY, SVGAGI. The V end was cut by 2 bases, the J end by 11 bases, with 13 bases between. This CDR3 spans 14 amino acids.

This clonotype was counted at least ten times. V is TRBV5-5 and J is TRBJ2-3, with D hard to call. Trimming took off 7 bases at V and 2 bases at J, with 5 bases between the two ends. Per germline, CDR1 SGHKS and CDR2 YYEKEE (reference sequence). The CDR3 runs 11 residues. The CDR3 sequence is CASQNTDTQYF. The CDR3, as DNA: TGTGCCAGCCAAAACACAGATACGCAGTATTTT. Full variable domain (rest looked up from reference TRBV5-5 and TRBJ2-3): DAGVTQSPTHLIKTRGQQVTLRCSPISGHKSVSWYQQVLGQGPQFIFQYYEKEERGRGNFPDRFSARQFPNYSSELNVNALLLGDSALYLCASQNTDTQYFGPGTRLTVL.

J is TRBJ2-7 and V is TRBV27; 8 nucleotides line up with TRBD2. CDR3 size: 10 residues. The V gene's germline CDR1 is MNHEY and CDR2 SMNVEV (reference sequence). This chain's CDR3 is CASSYLAGPV. In DNA, the CDR3 is TGTGCCAGCAGTTACTTAGCGGGACCCGTC.

The sample holds a few counts of this clonotype. One end of the junction fails to match germline, which may point to a read error. This chain uses TRBV6-2 or TRBV6-3 with TRBJ1-6; TRBD1 matches 7 bases. The CDR3 has 15 residues. CDR1 and CDR2 from the germline V gene are MNHEY and SVGEGT. CDR3 nucleotides: TGTGCCAGCAGTTATGACAGGGCTTATAATTCACTCCTCCACTTT. Translating gives CASSYDRAYNSLLHF.

V is TRBV20-1 and J is TRBJ1-2; D perhaps matches TRBD1 (6 bases). Germline assignment: CDR1 DFQATT and CDR2 SNEGSKA (reference sequence). The CDR3 totals 12 residues. V was cut by 0 bases and J by 6 bases, with 8 bases left in between. Here the CDR3 reads CSARDRTDGYTF. CDR3 bases: TGCAGTGCTAGAGATCGGACAGATGGCTACACCTTC.

This clonotype has at least ten counts. The chain links TRBV20-1 to TRBJ2-1; D not resolved. CDR3 length: 15 residues. Germline V gives CDR1 DFQATT, CDR2 SNEGSKA (reference sequence). Trimming removed 0 bases at V and 2 bases at J, with 11 bases between. The CDR3 loop reads CSARDPSETYNEQFF. As DNA, the CDR3 is TGCAGTGCTAGAGATCCGAGCGAAACCTACAATGAGCAGTTCTTC.

The chain is built from TRBV12-3 or TRBV12-4 and TRBJ2-1; 13 bases are shared with TRBD2. V shed 5 bases and J 5 bases; nucleotides not matched to a gene: 9. This CDR3 is 17 amino acids long. CDR3 in amino acids: CASSPTPGLAGDNEQFF. The DNA of the CDR3 is TGTGCCAGCAGTCCGACCCCCGGACTAGCGGGAGACAATGAGCAGTTCTTC.

This clonotype is termed medium-sized. The CDR3 sequence is CASSLRNSRTDTQYF. CDR3 DNA sequence: TGTGCCAGCAGCTTACGTAATAGCCGCACAGATACGCAGTATTTT. The chain combines TRBV7-8 with TRBJ2-3; D uncertain. The CDR3 consists of 15 residues. Per germline, CDR1 SGHVS and CDR2 FQNEAQ. Trimming cost V 2 bases and J 1 base, with 10 bases left between them.

There are many counts of this clonotype. The genes are TRBV4-1 and TRBJ2-1; tentatively, D is TRBD2 (6 bases). The CDR3 spans 14 residues. V was cut by 11 bases and J by 7 bases, with 21 bases left in between. CDR1 is MGHRA and CDR2 is YSYEKL in the germline V gene. The CDR3 nucleotides are TGCGCCTCCTCCGTCGGGAGTGAAGGGAATGAGCAGTTCTTC. Its translation: CASSVGSEGNEQFF.

This clonotype was counted many times. The genes are TRBV7-9 and TRBJ2-3, with D tentatively TRBD1 (6 bases). Trimming cost V 5 bases and J 0 bases, with 9 bases left between them. CDR1 and CDR2 from the germline V gene are SEHNR and FQNEAQ (reference sequence). The CDR3 covers 14 residues. The CDR3 bases are TGTGCCAGCAGCCTGGACAGAAGCACAGATACGCAGTATTTT. It translates to CASSLDRSTDTQYF.

This clonotype was recorded at least ten times. The chain uses TRBV6-1 and TRBJ2-7; 7 bases agree with TRBD1. The CDR3 covers 15 residues. With V trimmed by 3 bases and J by 3 bases, 8 bases remained unmatched. Germline V CDR1 and CDR2: MNHNS, SASEGT. The CDR3 reads CASSEGPGQLYEQYF. The CDR3 DNA follows: TGTGCCAGCAGTGAGGGACCGGGACAGCTCTACGAGCAGTACTTC.